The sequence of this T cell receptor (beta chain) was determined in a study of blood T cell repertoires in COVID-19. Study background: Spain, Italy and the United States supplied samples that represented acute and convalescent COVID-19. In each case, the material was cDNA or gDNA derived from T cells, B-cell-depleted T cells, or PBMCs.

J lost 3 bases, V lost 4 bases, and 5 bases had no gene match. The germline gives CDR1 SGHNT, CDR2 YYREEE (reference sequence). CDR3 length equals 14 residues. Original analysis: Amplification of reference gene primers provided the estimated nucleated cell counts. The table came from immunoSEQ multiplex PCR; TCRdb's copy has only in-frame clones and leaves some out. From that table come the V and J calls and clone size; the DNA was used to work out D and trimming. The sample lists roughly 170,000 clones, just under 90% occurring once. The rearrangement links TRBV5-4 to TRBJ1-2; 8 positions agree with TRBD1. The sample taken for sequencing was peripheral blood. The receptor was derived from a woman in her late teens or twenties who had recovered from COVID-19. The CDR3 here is CASSPQGADYGYTF. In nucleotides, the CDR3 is TGTGCCAGCAGCCCGCAGGGGGCGGACTATGGCTACACCTTC.